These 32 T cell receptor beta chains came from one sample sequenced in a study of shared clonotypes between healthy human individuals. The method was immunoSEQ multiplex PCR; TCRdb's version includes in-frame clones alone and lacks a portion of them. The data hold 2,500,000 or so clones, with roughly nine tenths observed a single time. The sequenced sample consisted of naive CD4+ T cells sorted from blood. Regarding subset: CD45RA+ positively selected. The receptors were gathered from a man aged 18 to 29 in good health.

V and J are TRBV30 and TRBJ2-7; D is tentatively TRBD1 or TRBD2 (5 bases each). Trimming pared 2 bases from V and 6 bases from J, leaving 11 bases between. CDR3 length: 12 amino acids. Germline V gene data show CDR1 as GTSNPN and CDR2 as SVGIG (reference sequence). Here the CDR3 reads CAWSRSGLEQYF. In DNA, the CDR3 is TGTGCCTGGAGTAGGTCGGGGCTCGAGCAGTACTTC.

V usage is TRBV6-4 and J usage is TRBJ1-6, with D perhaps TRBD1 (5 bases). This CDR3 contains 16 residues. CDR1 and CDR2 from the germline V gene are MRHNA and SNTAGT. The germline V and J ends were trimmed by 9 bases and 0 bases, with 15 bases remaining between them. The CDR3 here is CASRDGPSSYNSPLHF. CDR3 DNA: TGTGCCAGTCGGGACGGACCGAGCTCCTATAATTCACCCCTCCACTTT.

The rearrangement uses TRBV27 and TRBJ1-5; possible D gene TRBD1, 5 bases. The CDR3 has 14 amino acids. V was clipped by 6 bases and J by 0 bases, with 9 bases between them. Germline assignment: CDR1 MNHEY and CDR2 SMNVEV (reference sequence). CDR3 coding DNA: TGTGCCAGCAGGCGGGGGGGTAGCAATCAGCCCCAGCATTTT. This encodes CASRRGGSNQPQHF.

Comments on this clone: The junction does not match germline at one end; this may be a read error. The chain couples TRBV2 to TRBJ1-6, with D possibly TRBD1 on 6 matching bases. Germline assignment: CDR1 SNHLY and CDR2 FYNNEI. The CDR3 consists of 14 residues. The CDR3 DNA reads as TGTGCCAGCAGCGAAGGGGGGGCTGCGGCACCCCTCCACTTT. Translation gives CASSEGGAAAPLHF. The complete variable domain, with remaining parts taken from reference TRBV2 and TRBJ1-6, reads EPEVTQTPSHQVTQMGQEVILRCVPISNHLYFYWYRQILGQKVEFLVSFYNNEISEKSEIFDDQFSVERPDGSNFTLKIRSTKLEDSAMYFCASSEGGAAAPLHFGNGTRLTVT.

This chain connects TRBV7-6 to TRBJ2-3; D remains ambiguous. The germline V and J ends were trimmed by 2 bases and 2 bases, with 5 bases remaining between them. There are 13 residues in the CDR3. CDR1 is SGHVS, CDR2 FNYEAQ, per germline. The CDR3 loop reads CASSLRDTDTQYF. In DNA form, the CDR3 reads TGTGCCAGCAGCTTAAGGGACACAGATACGCAGTATTTT.

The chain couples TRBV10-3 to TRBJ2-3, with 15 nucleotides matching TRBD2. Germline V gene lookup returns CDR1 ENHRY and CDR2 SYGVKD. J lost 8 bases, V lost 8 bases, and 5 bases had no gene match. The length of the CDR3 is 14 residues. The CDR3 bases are TGTGCCATCGGACTAGCGGGGGGGGTTGGTACGCAGTATTTT. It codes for CAIGLAGGVGTQYF.

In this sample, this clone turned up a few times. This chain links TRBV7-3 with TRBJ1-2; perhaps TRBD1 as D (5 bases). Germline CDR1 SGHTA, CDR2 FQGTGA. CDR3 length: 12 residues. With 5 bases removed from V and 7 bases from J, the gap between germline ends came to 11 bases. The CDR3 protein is CASSQSGLGYTF. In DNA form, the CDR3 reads TGTGCCAGCAGCCAGTCGGGGCTTGGCTACACCTTC.

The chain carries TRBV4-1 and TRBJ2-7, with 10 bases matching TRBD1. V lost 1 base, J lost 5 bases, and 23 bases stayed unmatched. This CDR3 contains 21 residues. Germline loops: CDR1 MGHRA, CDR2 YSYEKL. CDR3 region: CASSQAPPVRSVLDRGNEQYF. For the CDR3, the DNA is TGCGCCAGCAGCCAAGCTCCCCCGGTTAGATCTGTCCTGGACAGGGGGAACGAGCAGTACTTC.

For the CDR3, the DNA is TGTGCCAGCAGCGTCGACACGGACTACGAGCAGTACTTC. Translation gives CASSVDTDYEQYF. The chain carries TRBV9 and TRBJ2-7; no firm D call. Germline V gene data show CDR1 as SGDLS and CDR2 as YYNGEE. This CDR3 is built from 13 residues. Trimming shortened V by 2 bases and J by 3 bases, and 9 bases separated the two germline ends. Complete variable domain (other parts from reference TRBV9 and TRBJ2-7): DSGVTQTPKHLITATGQRVTLRCSPRSGDLSVYWYQQSLDQGLQFLIQYYNGEERAKGNILERFSAQQFPDLHSELNLSSLELGDSALYFCASSVDTDYEQYFGPGTRLTVT.

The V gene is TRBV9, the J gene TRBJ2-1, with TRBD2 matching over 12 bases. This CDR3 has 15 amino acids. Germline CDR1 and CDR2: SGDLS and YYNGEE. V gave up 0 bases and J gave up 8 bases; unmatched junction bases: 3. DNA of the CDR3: TGTGCCAGCAGCGTAGCTAGCGGGAGGGTAGATGAGCAGTTCTTC. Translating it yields CASSVASGRVDEQFF.

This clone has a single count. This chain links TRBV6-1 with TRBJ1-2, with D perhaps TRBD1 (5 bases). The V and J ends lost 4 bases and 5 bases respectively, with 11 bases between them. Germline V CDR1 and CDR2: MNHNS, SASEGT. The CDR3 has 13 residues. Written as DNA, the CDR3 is TGTGCCAGCAGTGTAGGGGAGGGGTATGGCTACACCTTC. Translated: CASSVGEGYGYTF.

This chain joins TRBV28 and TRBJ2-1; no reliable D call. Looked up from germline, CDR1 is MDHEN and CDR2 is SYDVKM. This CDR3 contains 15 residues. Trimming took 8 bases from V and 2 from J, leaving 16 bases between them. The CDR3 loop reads CASERGGRAYNEQFF. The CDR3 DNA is TGTGCCAGCGAGCGCGGCGGAAGGGCCTACAATGAGCAGTTCTTC.

The CDR3 loop is CASSQVINQPQHF. The CDR3 nucleotides read TGTGCCAGCAGCCAGGTGATAAATCAGCCCCAGCATTTT. This rearrangement joins TRBV7-2 to TRBJ1-5; D remains ambiguous. The germline V and J ends were trimmed by 5 bases and 4 bases, with 9 bases remaining between them. The CDR3 spans 13 residues. Germline CDR1 is SGHTA and CDR2 is FQGNSA. The whole variable domain, filled in from reference TRBV7-2 and TRBJ1-5, reads GAGVSQSPSNKVTEKGKDVELRCDPISGHTALYWYRQSLGQGLEFLIYFQGNSAPDKSGLPSDRFSAERTGGSVSTLTIQRTQQEDSAVYLCASSQVINQPQHFGDGTRLSIL.

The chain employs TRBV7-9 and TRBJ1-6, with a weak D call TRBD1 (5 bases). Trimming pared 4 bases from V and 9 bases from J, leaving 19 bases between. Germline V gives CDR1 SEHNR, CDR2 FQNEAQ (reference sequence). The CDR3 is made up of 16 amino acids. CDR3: CASSSDRGSQRSPLHF. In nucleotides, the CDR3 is TGTGCCAGCAGCTCCGACCGGGGCTCCCAGCGTTCACCCCTCCACTTT.

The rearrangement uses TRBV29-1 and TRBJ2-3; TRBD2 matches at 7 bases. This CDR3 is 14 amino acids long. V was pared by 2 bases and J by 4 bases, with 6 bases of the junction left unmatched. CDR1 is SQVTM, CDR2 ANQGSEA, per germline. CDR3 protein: CSVETAGYADTQYF. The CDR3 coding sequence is TGCAGCGTTGAAACAGCGGGGTACGCAGATACGCAGTATTTT.

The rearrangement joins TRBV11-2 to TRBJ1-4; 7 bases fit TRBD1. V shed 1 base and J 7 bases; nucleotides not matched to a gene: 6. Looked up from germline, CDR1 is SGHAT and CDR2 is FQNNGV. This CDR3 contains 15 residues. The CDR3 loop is CASSLGQGSREKLFF. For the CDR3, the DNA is TGTGCCAGCAGCTTAGGACAGGGTAGTCGTGAAAAACTGTTTTTT.

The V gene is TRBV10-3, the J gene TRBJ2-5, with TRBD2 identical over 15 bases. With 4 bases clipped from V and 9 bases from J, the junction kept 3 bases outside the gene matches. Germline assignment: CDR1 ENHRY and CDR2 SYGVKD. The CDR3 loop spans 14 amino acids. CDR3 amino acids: CAISGTSGGASQYF. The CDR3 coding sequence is TGTGCCATCAGTGGGACTAGCGGGGGGGCGTCCCAGTACTTC.

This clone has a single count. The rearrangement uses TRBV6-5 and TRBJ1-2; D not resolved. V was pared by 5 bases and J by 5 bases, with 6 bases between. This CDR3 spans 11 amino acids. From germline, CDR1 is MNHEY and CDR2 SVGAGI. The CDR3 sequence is CASSNRYGYTF. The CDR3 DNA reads TGTGCCAGCAGTAACCGGTATGGCTACACCTTC.

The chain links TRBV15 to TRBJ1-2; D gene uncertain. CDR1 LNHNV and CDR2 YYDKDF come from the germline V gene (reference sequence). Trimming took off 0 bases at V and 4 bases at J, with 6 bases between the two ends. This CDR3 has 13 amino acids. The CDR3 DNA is TGTGCCACCAGCAGAGAATTCCGCTATGGCTACACCTTC. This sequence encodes CATSREFRYGYTF.

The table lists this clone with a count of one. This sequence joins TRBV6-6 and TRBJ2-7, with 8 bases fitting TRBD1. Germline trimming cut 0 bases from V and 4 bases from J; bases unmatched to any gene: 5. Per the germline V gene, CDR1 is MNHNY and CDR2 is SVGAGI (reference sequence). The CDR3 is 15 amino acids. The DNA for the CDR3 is TGTGCCAGCAGTTACTCCGGGACAGGTCTGTACGAGCAGTACTTC. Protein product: CASSYSGTGLYEQYF.

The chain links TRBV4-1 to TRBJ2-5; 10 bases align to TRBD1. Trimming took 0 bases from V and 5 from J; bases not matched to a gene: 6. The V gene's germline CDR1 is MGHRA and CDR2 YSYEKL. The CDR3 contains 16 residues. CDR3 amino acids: CASSQEGDRGGETQYF. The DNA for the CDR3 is TGCGCCAGCAGCCAAGAAGGGGACAGGGGAGGCGAGACCCAGTACTTC.

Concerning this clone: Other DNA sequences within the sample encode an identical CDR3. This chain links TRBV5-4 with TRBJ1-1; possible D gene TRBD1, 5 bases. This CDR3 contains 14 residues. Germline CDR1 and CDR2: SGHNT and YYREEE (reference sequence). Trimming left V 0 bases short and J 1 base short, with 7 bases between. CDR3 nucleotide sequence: TGTGCCAGCAGCTTGGGCGGGACGAACACTGAAGCTTTCTTT. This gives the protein CASSLGGTNTEAFF.

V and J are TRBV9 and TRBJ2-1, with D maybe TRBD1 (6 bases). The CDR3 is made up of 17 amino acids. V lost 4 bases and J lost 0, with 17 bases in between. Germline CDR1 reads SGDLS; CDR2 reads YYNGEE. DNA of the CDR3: TGTGCCAGCAGCAGAATACAGGGAAGGAGCTCCTACAATGAGCAGTTCTTC. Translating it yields CASSRIQGRSSYNEQFF. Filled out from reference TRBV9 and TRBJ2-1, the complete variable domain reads DSGVTQTPKHLITATGQRVTLRCSPRSGDLSVYWYQQSLDQGLQFLIQYYNGEERAKGNILERFSAQQFPDLHSELNLSSLELGDSALYFCASSRIQGRSSYNEQFFGPGTRLTVL.

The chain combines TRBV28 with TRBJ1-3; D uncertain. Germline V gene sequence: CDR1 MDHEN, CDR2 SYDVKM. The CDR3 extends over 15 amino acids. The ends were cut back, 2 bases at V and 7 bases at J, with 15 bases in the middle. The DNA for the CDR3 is TGTGCCAGCAGTTTAAGAACCTATACTATGAACACCATATATTTT. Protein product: CASSLRTYTMNTIYF.

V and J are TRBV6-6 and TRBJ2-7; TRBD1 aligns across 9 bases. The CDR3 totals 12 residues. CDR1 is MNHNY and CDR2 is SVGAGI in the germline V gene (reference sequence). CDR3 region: CAVRGTGQEQYF. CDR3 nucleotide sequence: TGTGCGGTCAGGGGGACAGGGCAAGAGCAGTACTTC.

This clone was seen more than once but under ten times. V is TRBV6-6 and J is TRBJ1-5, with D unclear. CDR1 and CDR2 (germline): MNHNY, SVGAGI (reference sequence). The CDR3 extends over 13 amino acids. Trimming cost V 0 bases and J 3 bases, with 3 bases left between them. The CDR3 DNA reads TGTGCCAGCAGTTACTCGGACAATCAGCCCCAGCATTTT. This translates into CASSYSDNQPQHF.

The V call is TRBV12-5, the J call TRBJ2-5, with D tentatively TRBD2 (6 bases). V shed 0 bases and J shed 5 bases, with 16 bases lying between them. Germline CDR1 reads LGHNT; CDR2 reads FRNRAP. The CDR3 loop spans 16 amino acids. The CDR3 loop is CASGLVNGGAGETQYF. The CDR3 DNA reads TGTGCTAGTGGTTTGGTAAACGGGGGAGCCGGGGAGACCCAGTACTTC.

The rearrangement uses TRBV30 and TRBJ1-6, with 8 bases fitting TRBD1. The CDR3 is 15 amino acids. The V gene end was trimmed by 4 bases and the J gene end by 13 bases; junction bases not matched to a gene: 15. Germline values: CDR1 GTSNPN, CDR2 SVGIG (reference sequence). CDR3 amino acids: CAWTPRGTGVSPLHF. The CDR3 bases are TGTGCCTGGACCCCTCGGGGGACAGGAGTTTCTCCCCTCCACTTT.

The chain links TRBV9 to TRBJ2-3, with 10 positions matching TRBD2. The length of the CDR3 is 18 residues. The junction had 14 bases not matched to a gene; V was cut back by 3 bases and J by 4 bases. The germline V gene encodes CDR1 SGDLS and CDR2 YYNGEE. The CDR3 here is CASSATDLAGDVADTQYF. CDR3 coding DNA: TGTGCCAGCAGCGCGACGGATCTAGCGGGAGATGTCGCAGATACGCAGTATTTT.

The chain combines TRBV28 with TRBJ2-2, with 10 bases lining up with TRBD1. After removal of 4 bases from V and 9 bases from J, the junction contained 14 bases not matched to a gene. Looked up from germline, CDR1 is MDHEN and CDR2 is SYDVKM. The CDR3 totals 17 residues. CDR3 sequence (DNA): TGTGCCAGCAGTTCTCCTGTGCGGGACAGGGGTCCCAGGGAGCTGTTTTTT. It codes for CASSSPVRDRGPRELFF.

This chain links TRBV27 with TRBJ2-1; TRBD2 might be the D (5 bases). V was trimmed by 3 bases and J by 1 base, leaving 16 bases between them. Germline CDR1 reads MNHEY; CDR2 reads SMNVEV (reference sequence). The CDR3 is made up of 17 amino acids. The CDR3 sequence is CASSFRNAGQSYNEQFF. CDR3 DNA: TGTGCCAGCAGTTTTCGAAACGCGGGTCAGTCCTACAATGAGCAGTTCTTC.

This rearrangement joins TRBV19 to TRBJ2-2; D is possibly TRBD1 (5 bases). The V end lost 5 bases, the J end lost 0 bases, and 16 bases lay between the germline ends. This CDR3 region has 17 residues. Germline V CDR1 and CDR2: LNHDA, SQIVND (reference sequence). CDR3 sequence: CASSVGGGQANTGELFF. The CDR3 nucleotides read TGTGCCAGTAGTGTAGGCGGTGGACAAGCGAACACCGGGGAGCTGTTTTTT.